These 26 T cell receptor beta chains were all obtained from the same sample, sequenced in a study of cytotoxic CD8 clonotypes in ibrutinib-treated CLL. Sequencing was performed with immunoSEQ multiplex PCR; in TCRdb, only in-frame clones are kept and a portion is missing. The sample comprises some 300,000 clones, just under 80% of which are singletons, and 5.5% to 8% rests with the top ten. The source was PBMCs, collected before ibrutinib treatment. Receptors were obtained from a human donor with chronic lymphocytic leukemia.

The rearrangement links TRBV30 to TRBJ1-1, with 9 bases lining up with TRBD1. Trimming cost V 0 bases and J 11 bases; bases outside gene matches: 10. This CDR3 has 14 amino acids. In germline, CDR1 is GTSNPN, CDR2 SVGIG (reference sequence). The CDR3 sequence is CAWSVGGQGMNAFF. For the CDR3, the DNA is TGTGCCTGGAGTGTCGGGGGACAGGGTATGAACGCTTTCTTT.

Written as DNA, the CDR3 is TGTGCCAGCAGCCCACGCGGGACAGGCATAAGAGGCTACACCTTC. It yields the protein CASSPRGTGIRGYTF. This chain uses TRBV9 with TRBJ1-2, with 8 bases aligning to TRBD1. The germline gives CDR1 SGDLS, CDR2 YYNGEE. Trimming at V came to 4 bases and at J to 8 bases, leaving 13 bases not matched to a gene. This CDR3 spans 15 amino acids.

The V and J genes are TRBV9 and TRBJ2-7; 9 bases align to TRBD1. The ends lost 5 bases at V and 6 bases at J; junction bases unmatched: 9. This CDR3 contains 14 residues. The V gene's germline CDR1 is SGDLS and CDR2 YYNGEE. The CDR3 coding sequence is TGTGCCAGCAGTCGCGGGACAGGGATCGGCGAGCAGTACTTC. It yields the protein CASSRGTGIGEQYF.

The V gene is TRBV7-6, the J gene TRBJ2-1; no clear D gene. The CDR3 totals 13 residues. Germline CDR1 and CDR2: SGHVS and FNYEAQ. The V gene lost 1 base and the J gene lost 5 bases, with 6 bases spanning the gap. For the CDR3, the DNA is TGTGCCAGCAGCTTAGATTGGAACAATGAGCAGTTCTTC. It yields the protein CASSLDWNNEQFF.

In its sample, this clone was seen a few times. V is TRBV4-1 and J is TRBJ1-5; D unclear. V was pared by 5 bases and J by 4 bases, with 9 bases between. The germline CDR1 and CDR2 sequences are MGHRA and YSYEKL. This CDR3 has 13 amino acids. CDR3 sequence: CASSGQPNQPQHF. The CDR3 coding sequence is TGCGCCAGCAGCGGGCAGCCTAATCAGCCCCAGCATTTT.

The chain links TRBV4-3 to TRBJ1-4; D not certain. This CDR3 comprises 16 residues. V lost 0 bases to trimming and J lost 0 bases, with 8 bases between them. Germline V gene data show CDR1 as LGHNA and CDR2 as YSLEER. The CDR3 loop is CASSQDRPATNEKLFF. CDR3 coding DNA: TGCGCCAGCAGCCAAGATAGACCGGCAACTAATGAAAAACTGTTTTTT.

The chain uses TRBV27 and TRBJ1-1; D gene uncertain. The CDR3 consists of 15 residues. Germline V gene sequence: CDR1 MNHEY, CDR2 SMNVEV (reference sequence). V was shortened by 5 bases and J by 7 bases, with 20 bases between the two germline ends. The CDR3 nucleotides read TGTGCCAGCAGTCCGATGTTTGTGCTAGCGGGTGAAGCTTTCTTT. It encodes CASSPMFVLAGEAFF.

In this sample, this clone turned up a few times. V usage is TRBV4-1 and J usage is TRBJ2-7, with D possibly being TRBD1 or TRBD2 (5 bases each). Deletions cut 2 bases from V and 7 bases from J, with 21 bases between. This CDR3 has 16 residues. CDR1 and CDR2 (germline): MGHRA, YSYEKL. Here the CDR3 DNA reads TGCGCCAGCAGCCAACCTAAGTTGGGACGGCAGGGAGAGCAGTACTTC. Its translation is CASSQPKLGRQGEQYF.

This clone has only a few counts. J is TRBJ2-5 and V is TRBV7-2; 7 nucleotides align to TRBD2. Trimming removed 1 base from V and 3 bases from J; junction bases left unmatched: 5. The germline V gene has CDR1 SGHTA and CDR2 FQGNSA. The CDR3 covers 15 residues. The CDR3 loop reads CASSLVRGGEETQYF. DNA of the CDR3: TGTGCCAGCAGCTTAGTTAGGGGAGGGGAAGAGACCCAGTACTTC.

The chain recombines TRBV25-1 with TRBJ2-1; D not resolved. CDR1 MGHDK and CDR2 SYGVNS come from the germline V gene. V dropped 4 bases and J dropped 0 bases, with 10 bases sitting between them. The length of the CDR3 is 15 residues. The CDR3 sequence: CASSALIFSYNEQFF. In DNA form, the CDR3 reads TGTGCCAGCAGTGCCCTCATTTTCTCCTACAATGAGCAGTTCTTC.

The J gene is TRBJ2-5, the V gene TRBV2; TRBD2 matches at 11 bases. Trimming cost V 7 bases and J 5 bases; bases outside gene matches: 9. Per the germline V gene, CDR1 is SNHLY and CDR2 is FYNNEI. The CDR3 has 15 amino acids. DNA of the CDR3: TGTGCCAGCACCCCCGTACTAGCGGGAGTTGAGACCCAGTACTTC. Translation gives CASTPVLAGVETQYF.

In DNA, the CDR3 is TGTGCCTCGCAAACAATCAATCAGCCCCAGCATTTT. This encodes CASQTINQPQHF. The rearrangement links TRBV30 to TRBJ1-5; D not certain. The CDR3 is 12 amino acids. The germline gives CDR1 GTSNPN, CDR2 SVGIG (reference sequence). Trimming cost V 7 bases and J 3 bases, with 10 bases left between them.

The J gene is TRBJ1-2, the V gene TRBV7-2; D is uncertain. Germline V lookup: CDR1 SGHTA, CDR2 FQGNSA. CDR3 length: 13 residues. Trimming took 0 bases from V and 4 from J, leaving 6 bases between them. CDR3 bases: TGTGCCAGCAGCTTAGCGAGGAGCTATGGCTACACCTTC. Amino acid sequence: CASSLARSYGYTF. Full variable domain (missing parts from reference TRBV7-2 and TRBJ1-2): GAGVSQSPSNKVTEKGKDVELRCDPISGHTALYWYRQSLGQGLEFLIYFQGNSAPDKSGLPSDRFSAERTGGSVSTLTIQRTQQEDSAVYLCASSLARSYGYTFGSGTRLTVV.

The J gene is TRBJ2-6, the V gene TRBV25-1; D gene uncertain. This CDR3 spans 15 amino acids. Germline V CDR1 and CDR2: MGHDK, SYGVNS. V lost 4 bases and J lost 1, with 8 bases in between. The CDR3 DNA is TGTGCCAGCAGTGGGGTGGGATCTGGGGCCAACGTCCTGACTTTC. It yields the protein CASSGVGSGANVLTF.

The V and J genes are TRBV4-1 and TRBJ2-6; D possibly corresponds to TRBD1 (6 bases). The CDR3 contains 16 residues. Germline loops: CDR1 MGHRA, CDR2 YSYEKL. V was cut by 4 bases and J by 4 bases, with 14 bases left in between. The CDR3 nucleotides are TGCGCCAGCAGCCCACAAGGGGGAACCGGGGCCAACGTCCTGACTTTC. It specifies CASSPQGGTGANVLTF.

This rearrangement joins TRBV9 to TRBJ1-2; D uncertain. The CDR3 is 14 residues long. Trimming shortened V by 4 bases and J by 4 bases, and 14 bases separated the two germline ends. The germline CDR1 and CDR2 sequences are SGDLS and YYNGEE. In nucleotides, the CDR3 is TGTGCCAGCAGCCCTCGGACTAGAGGCTATGGCTACACCTTC. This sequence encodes CASSPRTRGYGYTF.

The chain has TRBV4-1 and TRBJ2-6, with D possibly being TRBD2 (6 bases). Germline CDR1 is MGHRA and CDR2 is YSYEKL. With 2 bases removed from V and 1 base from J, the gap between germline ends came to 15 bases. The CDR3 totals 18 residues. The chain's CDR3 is CASSQLPGAGSGANVLTF. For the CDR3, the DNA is TGCGCCAGCAGCCAACTCCCCGGGGCGGGATCTGGGGCCAACGTCCTGACTTTC.

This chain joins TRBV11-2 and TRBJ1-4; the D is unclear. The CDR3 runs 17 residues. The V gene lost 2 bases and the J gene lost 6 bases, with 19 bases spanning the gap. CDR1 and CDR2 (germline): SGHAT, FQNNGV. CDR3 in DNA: TGTGCCAGCAGCTTAAAGTTAAGCTGGTTTGGTGATGAAAAACTGTTTTTT. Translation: CASSLKLSWFGDEKLFF.

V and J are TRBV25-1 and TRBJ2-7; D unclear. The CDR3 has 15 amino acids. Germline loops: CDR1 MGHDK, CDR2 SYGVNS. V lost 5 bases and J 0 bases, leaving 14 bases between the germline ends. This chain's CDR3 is CASSSSDLGSYEQYF. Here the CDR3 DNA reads TGTGCCAGCAGTTCCTCCGACCTCGGCTCCTACGAGCAGTACTTC.

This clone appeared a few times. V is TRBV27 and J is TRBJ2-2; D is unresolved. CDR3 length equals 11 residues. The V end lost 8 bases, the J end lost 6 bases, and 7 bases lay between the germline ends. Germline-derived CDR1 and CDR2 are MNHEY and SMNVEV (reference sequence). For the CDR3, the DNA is TGTGCCAGCTACGGGCCCGGGGAGCTGTTTTTT. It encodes CASYGPGELFF.

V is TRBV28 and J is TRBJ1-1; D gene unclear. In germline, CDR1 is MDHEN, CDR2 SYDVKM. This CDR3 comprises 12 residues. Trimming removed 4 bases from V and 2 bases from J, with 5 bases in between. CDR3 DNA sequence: TGTGCCAGCAGTTCTGTTAACACTGAAGCTTTCTTT. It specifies CASSSVNTEAFF. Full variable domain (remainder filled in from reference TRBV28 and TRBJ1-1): DVKVTQSSRYLVKRTGEKVFLECVQDMDHENMFWYRQDPGLGLRLIYFSYDVKMKEKGDIPEGYSVSREKKERFSLILESASTNQTSMYLCASSSVNTEAFFGQGTRLTVV.

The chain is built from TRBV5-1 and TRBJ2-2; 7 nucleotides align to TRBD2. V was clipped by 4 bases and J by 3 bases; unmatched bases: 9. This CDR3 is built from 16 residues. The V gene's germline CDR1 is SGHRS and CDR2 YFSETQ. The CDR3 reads CASSNVRLADTGELFF. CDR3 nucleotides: TGCGCCAGCAGCAACGTACGTCTAGCGGACACCGGGGAGCTGTTTTTT.

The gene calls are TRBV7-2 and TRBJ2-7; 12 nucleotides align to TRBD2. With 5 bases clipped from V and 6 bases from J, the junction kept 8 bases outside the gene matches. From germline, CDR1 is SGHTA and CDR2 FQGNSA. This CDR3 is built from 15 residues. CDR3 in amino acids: CASSRRTSGTGEQYF. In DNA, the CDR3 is TGTGCCAGCAGCCGTCGGACTAGCGGGACGGGCGAGCAGTACTTC.

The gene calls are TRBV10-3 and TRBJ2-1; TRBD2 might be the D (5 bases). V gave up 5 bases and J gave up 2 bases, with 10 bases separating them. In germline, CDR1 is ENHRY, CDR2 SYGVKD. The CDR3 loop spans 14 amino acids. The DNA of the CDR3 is TGTGCCATCAGTCGAGGAGGTACCTACAATGAGCAGTTCTTC. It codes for CAISRGGTYNEQFF.

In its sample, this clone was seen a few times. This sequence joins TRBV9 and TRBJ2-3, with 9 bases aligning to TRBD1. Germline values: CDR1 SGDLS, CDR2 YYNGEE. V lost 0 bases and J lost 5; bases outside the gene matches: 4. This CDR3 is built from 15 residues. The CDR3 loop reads CASSVGGQGRDTQYF. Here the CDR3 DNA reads TGTGCCAGCAGCGTAGGGGGACAGGGTAGAGATACGCAGTATTTT.

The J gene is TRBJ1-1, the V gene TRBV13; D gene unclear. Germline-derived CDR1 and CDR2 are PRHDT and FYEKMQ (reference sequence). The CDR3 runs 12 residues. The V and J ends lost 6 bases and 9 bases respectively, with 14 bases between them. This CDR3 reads CASRENPLQAFF. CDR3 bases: TGTGCCAGCAGAGAGAACCCACTCCAAGCTTTCTTT.